Listed below are T cell receptor beta chains from one sample, sequenced in a study of shared clonotypes between healthy human individuals. Data came from immunoSEQ multiplex PCR; TCRdb stores just in-frame clones and leaves some out. The repertoire consists of 1,500,000 or so clones, with more than 95% occurring once and the leading ten covering approximately 1.1%. Sequencing was carried out using naive CD4+ T cells sorted from blood. These receptors were collected from a young man in good health. CDR3s leave out the opening cysteine and the closing phenylalanine or tryptophan.

J gene,V gene,CDR3 protein
TRBJ2-1,TRBV5-4,ASSLVPNGFREQF
TRBJ1-1,TRBV5-1,ASHPPSRHHTEAF
TRBJ2-3,TRBV5-1,ASSVGTSGPSDTQY
TRBJ2-7,TRBV11-2,ASSPRTSGSYEQY
TRBJ2-1,TRBV11-2,ASSLAGYEQF
TRBJ2-7,TRBV11-2,ASSLVASGSYNEQY
TRBJ2-1,TRBV7-3,ASSPALKNEQF
TRBJ2-1,TRBV7-9,ASSLTSREQF
TRBJ2-2,TRBV6-1,ASSEAGGVGELF
TRBJ1-1,TRBV11-3,ASSLGSSGGTEAF
TRBJ2-7,TRBV5-1,ASSPGARFGEQY
TRBJ2-7,TRBV5-1,ASRTSLDYEQY
TRBJ1-4,TRBV2,ASSEVGMGQQNEKLF
TRBJ1-5,TRBV28,ASSSGDQPQH
TRBJ2-2,TRBV19,ASSIRTAEAGELF
TRBJ2-2,TRBV19,ASSIAGELF
TRBJ2-3,TRBV29-1,SALSGNVDTQY
TRBJ2-7,TRBV18,ASSPTTGYEQY
TRBJ2-7,TRBV7-6,ASSLNLEYEQY
TRBJ2-2,TRBV2,ASLGDANTGELF
TRBJ1-2,TRBV18,ASSTGQGLRGYT
TRBJ2-3,TRBV7-2,ASGAETTDTQY
TRBJ1-2,TRBV19,ASSVQGNYGYT
TRBJ2-5,TRBV5-1,ASSLVMDLQETQY
TRBJ1-5,TRBV9,ASSVEQPQH
TRBJ2-3,TRBV5-4,ASSFLGKGTDTQY
TRBJ2-1,TRBV2,ASSLKGGQSYNEQF
TRBJ2-5,TRBV6-1,ASTYLADDGTQY
TRBJ1-2,TRBV30,AWRAVVGVYGYT
TRBJ1-2,TRBV19,ASSVQGNYGYT
TRBJ1-1,TRBV19,ASSIFSGDREAF
TRBJ2-5,TRBV4-1,ASSQGDRGVVETQY
TRBJ2-2,TRBV5-4,ASSLHQGTVAGELF
TRBJ2-2,TRBV5-1,ASSLVVNSPGELF
TRBJ2-7,TRBV7-8,ASSRPISMGSSVSFYEQY
TRBJ2-3,TRBV30,AWSLTSMDTQY
TRBJ2-3,TRBV5-1,ASSFQAGHTDTQY